Listed below are T cell receptor beta chains from one sample, sequenced in a study of T-cell memory formation after mild COVID-19. TCRdb re-derived calls from the 5' RACE reads in MiXCR, one entry per CDR3 protein. The data contain about 200,000 distinct CDR3 sequences, around 9.5% of them singletons. The sequenced sample was PBMCs or a T cell subset sorted from them (not recorded which). These receptors were collected from a man between 18 and 35 years old who had mild COVID-19 (a few samples of this study predate the infection). Cell type and time point are not known. Each CDR3 is given with its conserved first and last residue. The D gene is left open where the match is weak.

V	J	D	CDR3
TRBV5-1	TRBJ2-4	TRBD1	CASSFPQGDNIQYF
TRBV20-1	TRBJ2-4	.	CSGGPDPKNIQYF
TRBV2	TRBJ1-2	TRBD1	CASSEPAGQHNYGYTF
TRBV6-5	TRBJ2-1	.	CASSYLRKQFF
TRBV6-5	TRBJ1-4	TRBD1	CASSRTGVNEKLFF
TRBV6-5	TRBJ1-6	.	CASTLTQVGRGSPLHF
TRBV2	TRBJ2-5	.	CASSGVANDQETQYF
TRBV19	TRBJ1-2	.	CASSSSDRLATGYTF
TRBV12-5	TRBJ2-7	.	CASGAGPSYEQYF
TRBV20-1	TRBJ2-3	TRBD2	CRPSGLGTDTQYF
TRBV7-2	TRBJ2-7	TRBD1	CASSFDRGFPEQYF
TRBV11-2	TRBJ1-1	.	CASSQLGGVAEAFF
TRBV5-1	TRBJ2-3	.	CASSLGPVSTDTQYF
TRBV4-1	TRBJ2-2	.	CASSQVDLLTVGELFF
TRBV4-1	TRBJ2-1	TRBD1	CASSPSGTGSTKQFF
TRBV12-3/TRBV12-4	TRBJ2-3	.	CASSLTSPSDTQYF
TRBV9	TRBJ2-3	.	CASSPRGPREGDTQYF
TRBV25-1	TRBJ1-2	.	CASSEYQVVTF
TRBV5-1	TRBJ2-3	.	CASSPSLGDTQYF
TRBV27	TRBJ2-2	TRBD1	CASSRTGGWTGELFF
TRBV5-6	TRBJ1-4	.	CASSLGAPSEKLFF
TRBV4-1	TRBJ2-3	.	CASSPRFGAEDTQYF
TRBV12-3/TRBV12-4	TRBJ1-5	.	CASSSGTSDQPQHF
TRBV29-1	TRBJ2-5	TRBD1	CSVRDSQETQYF
TRBV27	TRBJ2-2	.	CASSLARAPRGGELFF
TRBV6-2/TRBV6-3	TRBJ2-3	TRBD2	CASSPAGLADTDTQYF
TRBV7-2	TRBJ2-7	TRBD2	CASSFMASGGYEQYF
TRBV28	TRBJ2-1	.	CASSLSGIGYNEQFF
TRBV4-1	TRBJ2-3	.	CASSPGVAMVDTQYF
TRBV7-9	TRBJ2-3	.	CASSLSFTDTQYF
TRBV12-3/TRBV12-4	TRBJ1-2	TRBD1	CASSGDRGASGYTF
TRBV20-1	TRBJ2-3	TRBD2	CSARDTLTSGATDTQYF
TRBV6-5	TRBJ1-6	TRBD1	CASSYSVRGSSYNSPLHF
TRBV4-3	TRBJ2-2	TRBD1	CASREAGTGATGELFF
TRBV5-1	TRBJ1-1	.	CASSRTDSRLNTEAFF